Sequencing of this TCR beta chain was carried out in a study of blood T cell repertoires in COVID-19. Study as a whole: Sites in the United States, Italy and Spain provided acute and convalescent COVID-19 samples. PBMCs, B-cell-depleted T cells, or T cells were the source of the cDNA or gDNA that made up the material.

Data came from immunoSEQ multiplex PCR; TCRdb stores just in-frame clones and leaves some out. In the table there are tens of thousands of clones, around 89% of which are singletons. V was pared by 5 bases and J by 3 bases, with 4 bases of the junction left unmatched. CDR1 is KGHSH and CDR2 is LQKENI in the germline V gene. CDR3 size: 16 residues. Sequencing input: peripheral blood. The TCR was taken from a man aged 55-75 years with acute or convalescent COVID-19. J is TRBJ2-1 and V is TRBV18, with 13 bases identical to TRBD2. In nucleotides, the CDR3 is TGTGCCAGCTCAGCCAGACTAGCGGGGGGCTACAATGAGCAGTTCTTC. Protein: CASSARLAGGYNEQFF. The full variable domain, rest sourced from reference TRBV18 and TRBJ2-1, is NAGVMQNPRHLVRRRGQEARLRCSPMKGHSHVYWYRQLPEEGLKFMVYLQKENIIDESGMPKERFSAEFPKEGPSILRIQQVVRGDSAAYFCASSARLAGGYNEQFFGPGTRLTVL.